This TCR beta chain was recovered during a study of CD8+CD57+ T cells in acquired aplastic anemia. Genomic DNA acted as the template from which TCR beta VDJ combination and CDR3 sequence profiling were carried out. TCRdb used MiXCR to reprocess the reads, holding one entry per CDR3 protein. The sample contains 260,000 or so distinct CDR3 sequences, around half of which appear only once. The V gene lost 7 bases and the J gene lost 5 bases, with 18 bases spanning the gap. From germline, CDR1 is SQVTM and CDR2 ANQGSEA. CDR3 length: 14 amino acids. The authors sequenced patients whose flow cytometry had shown CD8+CD57+ cell expansion.

Sequenced material: sorted CD4+, CD8+, or CD8+CD57+ T cells (not recorded which) from PBMCs. The receptor was isolated from a human donor with aplastic anemia. The V and J genes are TRBV29-1 and TRBJ2-1, with D possibly being TRBD1 or TRBD2 (6 bases each). The CDR3 sequence: CSGGRSGVNNEQFF. CDR3 DNA sequence: TGCAGCGGGGGGCGGTCGGGGGTGAACAATGAGCAGTTCTTC.